Listed below are T cell receptor beta chains from one sample, sequenced in a study of CD8+ T cells in alopecia areata. Some clones are missing from TCRdb's copy, which holds only in-frame ones; the method was immunoSEQ multiplex PCR. The sample has 95,000 to 100,000 clones, around 60% seen once. Here the sequenced sample was CD8+ T cells sorted from blood, taken at week 4, from a patient treated with tofacitinib. These receptors originate from a human donor with alopecia areata. The CDR3 runs from the conserved cysteine through the conserved F or W. Fields, in order: V gene, CDR3 length, clone size, J gene, D gene, CDR3 DNA, CDR3 protein. D genes are given only for firm matches. Size is stated for part of the rows, as once, few or many counts, or as a class when the clone is expanded.

v_gene: TRBV27; len: 13; abundance: -; j_gene: TRBJ1-2; d_gene: -; CDR3nt: TGTGCCAGCAAACCGAAGGTCAACTATGGCTACACCTTC; CDR3aa: CASKPKVNYGYTF
v_gene: TRBV5-6; len: 17; abundance: -; j_gene: TRBJ2-5; d_gene: TRBD2; CDR3nt: TGTGCCAGCAGCGACGGGGGGACTAGCGGGAGAAGGGAGGCCCAGTACTTC; CDR3aa: CASSDGGTSGRREAQYF
v_gene: TRBV7-9; len: 17; abundance: once; j_gene: TRBJ2-7; d_gene: TRBD1; CDR3nt: TGTGCCAGCAGCCCCAAGGTGGGGCAGGGGGCCTCCTACGAGCAGTACTTC; CDR3aa: CASSPKVGQGASYEQYF
v_gene: TRBV4-3; len: 15; abundance: -; j_gene: TRBJ1-5; d_gene: -; CDR3nt: TGCGCCAGCAGAAACAGAGTCGATAGCAATCAGCCCCAGCATTTT; CDR3aa: CASRNRVDSNQPQHF
v_gene: TRBV30; len: 13; abundance: once; j_gene: TRBJ2-7; d_gene: -; CDR3nt: TGTGCCTGGAGTGAAGGGTACACCTACGAGCAGTACTTC; CDR3aa: CAWSEGYTYEQYF
v_gene: TRBV5-1; len: 13; abundance: -; j_gene: TRBJ1-1; d_gene: -; CDR3nt: TGCGCCAGCAGCTTGCGTTGGTACACTGAAGCTTTCTTT; CDR3aa: CASSLRWYTEAFF
v_gene: TRBV7-9; len: 13; abundance: -; j_gene: TRBJ2-2; d_gene: -; CDR3nt: TGTGCCCTTAGCGGCCCGAACACCGGGGAGCTGTTTTTT; CDR3aa: CALSGPNTGELFF
v_gene: TRBV7-6; len: 18; abundance: -; j_gene: TRBJ2-3; d_gene: TRBD2; CDR3nt: TGTGCCAGCAGCAATAGAAGGGGACTAGCGGTTCCCCGGGATACGCAGTATTTT; CDR3aa: CASSNRRGLAVPRDTQYF
v_gene: TRBV4-3; len: 16; abundance: few; j_gene: TRBJ2-1; d_gene: -; CDR3nt: TGCGCCAGCAGCCAAGGGGTTCGGGGTAGCGGCAATGAGCAGTTCTTC; CDR3aa: CASSQGVRGSGNEQFF
v_gene: TRBV9; len: 14; abundance: -; j_gene: TRBJ2-1; d_gene: -; CDR3nt: TGTGCCAGCACCAGGGGAGCCCGCAACAATGAGCAGTTCTTC; CDR3aa: CASTRGARNNEQFF
v_gene: TRBV4-1; len: 16; abundance: few; j_gene: TRBJ2-7; d_gene: TRBD2; CDR3nt: TGCGCCAGCAGCCTTCGGACTAGCGGGGGGAACTACGAGCAGTACTTC; CDR3aa: CASSLRTSGGNYEQYF
v_gene: TRBV29-1; len: 18; abundance: once; j_gene: TRBJ2-7; d_gene: TRBD2; CDR3nt: TGCAGCGTTGAACTGGGACTAGCGGGAGAAGGGCCCTCCTACGAGCAGTACTTC; CDR3aa: CSVELGLAGEGPSYEQYF
v_gene: TRBV19; len: 16; abundance: -; j_gene: TRBJ1-5; d_gene: -; CDR3nt: TGTGCCAGTACCACACCGGGACACCCGCAGGATCAGCCCCAGCATTTT; CDR3aa: CASTTPGHPQDQPQHF
v_gene: TRBV4-3; len: 15; abundance: -; j_gene: TRBJ2-7; d_gene: -; CDR3nt: TGCGCCAGCAGCCAAGGTTGGGATTACTCCTACGAGCAGTACTTC; CDR3aa: CASSQGWDYSYEQYF
v_gene: TRBV14; len: 15; abundance: -; j_gene: TRBJ1-2; d_gene: -; CDR3nt: TGTGCCAGCAGCCAAGATCTGGCAGGGAACTATGGCTACACCTTC; CDR3aa: CASSQDLAGNYGYTF
v_gene: TRBV30; len: 14; abundance: -; j_gene: TRBJ1-1; d_gene: TRBD1; CDR3nt: TGTGCCTGGAGTTGGGGACAGCCGAACACTGAAGCTTTCTTT; CDR3aa: CAWSWGQPNTEAFF
v_gene: TRBV6-5; len: 13; abundance: once; j_gene: TRBJ2-1; d_gene: -; CDR3nt: TGTGCCAGCAGTAACGGAAGACTCAATGAGCAGTTCTTC; CDR3aa: CASSNGRLNEQFF
v_gene: TRBV7-9; len: 15; abundance: -; j_gene: TRBJ1-5; d_gene: -; CDR3nt: TGTGCCAGCAGCCAGGTGGAGGGCGGCAATCAGCCCCAGCATTTT; CDR3aa: CASSQVEGGNQPQHF
v_gene: TRBV6-5; len: 15; abundance: once; j_gene: TRBJ2-5; d_gene: TRBD2; CDR3nt: TGTGCCAGCAGTTACTCTAGCGGGGGTAAAGAGACCCAGTACTTC; CDR3aa: CASSYSSGGKETQYF
v_gene: TRBV7-9; len: 13; abundance: -; j_gene: TRBJ2-3; d_gene: -; CDR3nt: TGTGCCAGTTTAGCGGATAGCACAGATACGCAGTATTTT; CDR3aa: CASLADSTDTQYF
v_gene: TRBV25-1; len: 17; abundance: -; j_gene: TRBJ2-5; d_gene: TRBD2; CDR3nt: TGTGCCAGCAGTGAATTGGAGGGACTAGCGGATGAAGAGACCCAGTACTTC; CDR3aa: CASSELEGLADEETQYF
v_gene: TRBV27; len: 14; abundance: -; j_gene: TRBJ2-1; d_gene: TRBD2; CDR3nt: TGTGCCAGCAGTCGTCGGGGGGTTTACAATGAGCAGTTCTTC; CDR3aa: CASSRRGVYNEQFF
v_gene: TRBV28; len: 16; abundance: few; j_gene: TRBJ1-1; d_gene: -; CDR3nt: TGTGCCAGCAGTTTCCTCCAGGGTGGGTTCGACACTGAAGCTTTCTTT; CDR3aa: CASSFLQGGFDTEAFF
v_gene: TRBV9; len: 15; abundance: -; j_gene: TRBJ2-5; d_gene: TRBD2; CDR3nt: TGTGCCAGCAGCGAAGCGGGGAGTCGCACGGAGACCCAGTACTTC; CDR3aa: CASSEAGSRTETQYF
v_gene: TRBV7-6; len: 15; abundance: -; j_gene: TRBJ2-5; d_gene: TRBD1; CDR3nt: TGTGCCAGCAGCAACCAAGGACAGGGTGATGAGACCCAGTACTTC; CDR3aa: CASSNQGQGDETQYF
v_gene: TRBV25-1; len: 15; abundance: -; j_gene: TRBJ2-3; d_gene: -; CDR3nt: TGTGCCAGCAGTGAATTCGGGGCGGGCACAGATACGCAGTATTTT; CDR3aa: CASSEFGAGTDTQYF
v_gene: TRBV9; len: 16; abundance: -; j_gene: TRBJ2-7; d_gene: TRBD1; CDR3nt: TGTGCCAGCAGCGTAGAATTAGACAGGGTAAAGGACGAGCAGTACTTC; CDR3aa: CASSVELDRVKDEQYF
v_gene: TRBV7-9; len: 15; abundance: -; j_gene: TRBJ2-5; d_gene: -; CDR3nt: TGTGCCAGCAGAGATGGAGGGGCTTCGAAAGAGACCCAGTACTTC; CDR3aa: CASRDGGASKETQYF
v_gene: TRBV7-9; len: 14; abundance: -; j_gene: TRBJ1-5; d_gene: -; CDR3nt: TGTGCCAGCAGCTTTGGCGGTTACAATCAGCCCCAGCATTTT; CDR3aa: CASSFGGYNQPQHF
v_gene: TRBV5-1; len: 13; abundance: -; j_gene: TRBJ1-1; d_gene: -; CDR3nt: TGCGCCAGCAGCTTTTCATTAGGCACTGAAGCTTTCTTT; CDR3aa: CASSFSLGTEAFF
v_gene: TRBV9; len: 15; abundance: few; j_gene: TRBJ2-1; d_gene: -; CDR3nt: TGTGCCAGCAGCGTAGTGAGCAGCTCCTACAATGAGCAGTTCTTC; CDR3aa: CASSVVSSSYNEQFF
v_gene: TRBV27; len: 16; abundance: once; j_gene: TRBJ2-1; d_gene: TRBD2; CDR3nt: TGTGCCAGCAGTTTGTCTAGCGGGGGGCACGACAATGAGCAGTTCTTC; CDR3aa: CASSLSSGGHDNEQFF
v_gene: TRBV30; len: 14; abundance: once; j_gene: TRBJ1-1; d_gene: -; CDR3nt: TGTGCCTGGAGTGTTGACGGGATCTACACTGAAGCTTTCTTT; CDR3aa: CAWSVDGIYTEAFF
v_gene: TRBV4-1; len: 13; abundance: -; j_gene: TRBJ2-5; d_gene: -; CDR3nt: TGCGCCAGCAGCCAAGAATACCAAGAGACCCAGTACTTC; CDR3aa: CASSQEYQETQYF
v_gene: TRBV27; len: 17; abundance: -; j_gene: TRBJ2-2; d_gene: TRBD2; CDR3nt: TGTGCCAGCAGAGATAGACCGGGACTAGTAGGCACCGGGGAGCTGTTTTTT; CDR3aa: CASRDRPGLVGTGELFF
v_gene: TRBV28; len: 13; abundance: many; j_gene: TRBJ2-7; d_gene: -; CDR3nt: TGTGCCAGCAGAGACAGCAGCTCCTACGAGCAGTACTTC; CDR3aa: CASRDSSSYEQYF
v_gene: TRBV25-1; len: 13; abundance: -; j_gene: TRBJ2-2; d_gene: -; CDR3nt: TGTGCCAGCAGCGTGGACAGTCTCGGGGAGCTGTTTTTT; CDR3aa: CASSVDSLGELFF
v_gene: TRBV9; len: 13; abundance: -; j_gene: TRBJ1-1; d_gene: -; CDR3nt: TGTGCCAGCAGCATCCTAGGGGGCACTGAAGCTTTCTTT; CDR3aa: CASSILGGTEAFF
v_gene: TRBV7-9; len: 14; abundance: -; j_gene: TRBJ2-5; d_gene: TRBD2; CDR3nt: TGTGCCAGCAGCTCGACTAGCGGGCAAGAGACCCAGTACTTC; CDR3aa: CASSSTSGQETQYF
v_gene: TRBV11-2; len: 15; abundance: many; j_gene: TRBJ2-5; d_gene: TRBD2; CDR3nt: TGTGCCAGCACCCCTGGGCGGGGGGCCCTAGAGACCCAGTACTTC; CDR3aa: CASTPGRGALETQYF